The 19 T cell receptor beta chains reported below all come from one sample, sequenced in a study of blood T cells in healthy people across ages. Through a sample-barcoded 5' primer and a J-beta primer mix, a second PCR was run for roughly 7 to 11 cycles. MiXCR, run by TCRdb on the 5' RACE reads, gives a single entry per CDR3 protein. The top ten clones hold 18% of a sample with more than 700,000 distinct CDR3 sequences, about 46% of them seen once. The sequenced material came from blood. The source of these receptors is a man older than 75 in good health.

This rearrangement joins TRBV6-2 or TRBV6-3 to TRBJ2-5; possible D gene TRBD1, 5 bases. The CDR3 has 13 residues. The germline V and J ends were trimmed by 5 bases and 7 bases, with 14 bases remaining between them. Germline assignment: CDR1 MNHEY and CDR2 SVGEGT. The CDR3 reads CASSPTETATQYF. DNA of the CDR3: TGTGCCAGCAGTCCGACAGAGACGGCGACCCAGTACTTC.

This clonotype was counted only a few times. The CDR3 sequence: CASSPQGVTPRSSYNEQYF. The DNA of the CDR3 is TGTGCCAGCAGCCCACAGGGGGTTACCCCAAGGAGCTCCTACAATGAGCAGTACTTC. The chain recombines TRBV12-3 or TRBV12-4 with TRBJ2-1; 8 bases align to TRBD1. The end of the DNA is better explained by TRBJ2-7, so the J call may be wrong. The CDR3 totals 19 residues.

In this sample, this clonotype turned up a few times. The chain uses TRBV7-2 and TRBJ2-1, with TRBD2 matching 8 bases. The tail of the sequence fits TRBJ2-7 better, so the J call may be wrong. CDR1 is SGHTA and CDR2 is FQGNSA in the germline V gene. The CDR3 is made up of 15 amino acids. The CDR3: CASSFSGSSYNEQYF. The CDR3 nucleotides are TGTGCCAGCAGCTTCAGCGGGAGCTCCTACAATGAGCAGTACTTC.

Worth noting for this clonotype: With a much larger clone just one base away, this may be a read error. V gene TRBV20-1 combines with J gene TRBJ2-7; D might be TRBD1 or TRBD2, each matching 5 bases. Germline CDR1 is DFQATT and CDR2 is SNEGSKA (reference sequence). V was clipped by 3 bases and J by 10 bases, with 22 bases between them. The CDR3 is 14 amino acids. CDR3 DNA: TGCAGTGCTAGTGAGGACTGGACAAAAAACGTTCAGTACTTC. Translated: CSASEDWTKNVQYF.

With respect to this clonotype: It may be a read error: a sequence one base away is much more abundant. This sequence joins TRBV4-3 and TRBJ2-3; D is ambiguous. V was shortened by 4 bases and J by 0 bases, with 14 bases between the two germline ends. This CDR3 region has 16 residues. Germline-derived CDR1 and CDR2 are LGHNA and YSLEER. In DNA form, the CDR3 reads TGCGCCAGCAGCCGATATGGCAGCCCCAGCACAGATACGCAGTATTTT. It specifies CASSRYGSPSTDTQYF.

The chain uses TRBV5-1 and TRBJ2-6; D assignment may be TRBD1 or TRBD2 (6 bases each). The CDR3 is 15 amino acids. CDR1 and CDR2 (germline): SGHRS, YFSETQ. V gave up 5 bases and J gave up 1 base, with 10 bases separating them. For the CDR3, the DNA is TGCGCCAGCAGTAAGGGGGGATCTGGGGCCAACGTCCTGACTTTC. Its protein product is CASSKGGSGANVLTF.

This clonotype qualifies as medium-sized. V usage is TRBV9 and J usage is TRBJ2-3, with 10 positions matching TRBD2. Losses at the gene ends were 3 bases for V and 9 bases for J; bases not matched to a gene: 13. This CDR3 contains 16 residues. CDR1 and CDR2 from the germline V gene are SGDLS and YYNGEE. The CDR3 reads CASSEVGTSATDTQYF. The CDR3 DNA sequence: TGTGCCAGCAGCGAGGTAGGGACTAGCGCGACGGACACGCAGTATTTT.

This clonotype was counted between two and nine times. The chain uses TRBV15 and TRBJ2-5; possible D gene TRBD1, 7 bases. Trimming removed 1 base from V and 5 bases from J, with 14 bases in between. The CDR3 covers 15 residues. Germline assignment: CDR1 LNHNV and CDR2 YYDKDF (reference sequence). The CDR3 protein is CATSRGSRGDETQYF. CDR3 DNA: TGTGCCACCAGCAGAGGTAGCAGGGGGGACGAGACCCAGTACTTC. The full variable domain, rest sourced from reference TRBV15 and TRBJ2-5, is DAMVIQNPRYQVTQFGKPVTLSCSQTLNHNVMYWYQQKSSQAPKLLFHYYDKDFNNEADTPDNFQSRRPNTSFCFLDIRSPGLGDTAMYLCATSRGSRGDETQYFGPGTRLLVL.

This clonotype has only a few counts. The chain is built from TRBV29-1 and TRBJ1-1; no firm D call. V was trimmed by 7 bases and J by 1 base, leaving 25 bases between them. CDR3 length: 17 amino acids. Germline-derived CDR1 and CDR2 are SQVTM and ANQGSEA. The CDR3 protein is CSDTNRVPIRGNTEAFF. DNA of the CDR3: TGCAGCGACACGAACCGGGTCCCAATACGAGGGAACACTGAAGCTTTCTTT.

Concerning this clonotype: A read error may be the cause here, since a much bigger clone is one base away. The V call is TRBV20-1, the J call TRBJ2-1, with TRBD2 matching over 10 bases. Per the germline V gene, CDR1 is DFQATT and CDR2 is SNEGSKA (reference sequence). The CDR3 covers 15 residues. The CDR3: CSASGLADTYNKQFF. The CDR3 DNA sequence: TGCAGTGCTAGCGGACTAGCGGATACCTACAATAAGCAGTTCTTC.

This clonotype was seen a handful of times. The chain employs TRBV28 and TRBJ2-1; D call uncertain. Per germline, CDR1 MDHEN and CDR2 SYDVKM. V lost 3 bases and J 1 base, leaving 7 bases between the germline ends. The CDR3 totals 14 residues. The CDR3 reads CASSLIGSYNEQFF. The CDR3, as DNA: TGTGCCAGCAGTTTGATCGGATCCTACAATGAGCAGTTCTTC.

This clonotype was seen more than once but under ten times. The chain recombines TRBV6-6 with TRBJ1-6; D is unresolved. V was trimmed by 6 bases and J by 7 bases, leaving 16 bases between them. There are 15 residues in the CDR3. Germline V gene sequence: CDR1 MNHNY, CDR2 SVGAGI (reference sequence). The chain's CDR3 is CASSPVEGRNSPLHF. Here the CDR3 DNA reads TGTGCCAGCAGCCCCGTGGAGGGTCGAAATTCACCCCTCCACTTT.

The J gene is TRBJ2-3, the V gene TRBV4-3; the match to TRBD2 covers 14 bases. V gave up 0 bases and J gave up 5 bases; unmatched junction bases: 7. The germline gives CDR1 LGHNA, CDR2 YSLEER. This CDR3 is built from 18 residues. CDR3 coding DNA: TGCGCCAGCAGCCAAGATCCCGGGACTAGCGGGGGCAGAGATACGCAGTATTTT. Protein: CASSQDPGTSGGRDTQYF.

The chain recombines TRBV7-3 with TRBJ2-1; 8 nucleotides agree with TRBD2. The CDR3 length is 17 residues. V was pared by 5 bases and J by 2 bases, with 11 bases of the junction left unmatched. CDR1 SGHTA and CDR2 FQGTGA come from the germline V gene. Written as DNA, the CDR3 is TGTGCCAGCAGCCCACGGGGGGGGCGGGAAGCCTACAATGAGCAGTTCTTC. Its translation is CASSPRGGREAYNEQFF.

In this sample, this clonotype turned up once. Relative to the germline gene, one junction end is altered; a read error may explain this. This chain joins TRBV10-3 and TRBJ2-1, with 13 bases fitting TRBD2. Germline lookup yields CDR1 ENHRY and CDR2 SYGVKD. The CDR3 has 19 amino acids. The DNA of the CDR3 is TGTGTCATCAGTGAGCCAGGGACTAGCGGGATGAACTCCTACAATGAGCAGTTCTTC. Protein: CVISEPGTSGMNSYNEQFF.

This rearrangement joins TRBV4-2 to TRBJ2-4; 13 bases map to TRBD2. Gene TRBJ2-7 matches the end of the DNA better, so the J call may be wrong. The germline V gene has CDR1 LGHNA and CDR2 YNFKEQ. The CDR3 length is 18 residues. This CDR3 reads CASSLVPGLAGTTYEQYF. As DNA, the CDR3 is TGTGCCAGCAGCCTTGTCCCGGGACTAGCGGGAACGACCTACGAGCAGTACTTC.

V and J are TRBV20-1 and TRBJ1-6, with D unclear. The germline CDR1 and CDR2 sequences are DFQATT and SNEGSKA (reference sequence). The CDR3 sequence is 13 residues long. V was cut by 3 bases and J by 8 bases, with 11 bases left in between. The CDR3: CSASVSRDSPLHF. As DNA, the CDR3 is TGCAGTGCTAGTGTATCGAGGGATTCACCCCTCCACTTT.

V gene TRBV11-1 combines with J gene TRBJ2-1; no clear D. The DNA end lines up better with TRBJ2-7; the J call may be wrong. The CDR3 totals 16 residues. The germline V gene encodes CDR1 SGHAT and CDR2 FQDESV (reference sequence). The CDR3 DNA reads as TGTGCCAGCAGTTCCACCCGGCAGAGCCCCTACAATGAGCAGTACTTC. Translating it yields CASSSTRQSPYNEQYF.

This chain connects TRBV28 to TRBJ2-7, with D hard to call. V was clipped by 3 bases and J by 3 bases, with 9 bases between them. Looked up from germline, CDR1 is MDHEN and CDR2 is SYDVKM. This CDR3 contains 13 residues. The CDR3 region is CASSLLENYEQYF. The CDR3 DNA sequence: TGTGCCAGCAGTTTGCTGGAAAACTACGAGCAGTACTTC.